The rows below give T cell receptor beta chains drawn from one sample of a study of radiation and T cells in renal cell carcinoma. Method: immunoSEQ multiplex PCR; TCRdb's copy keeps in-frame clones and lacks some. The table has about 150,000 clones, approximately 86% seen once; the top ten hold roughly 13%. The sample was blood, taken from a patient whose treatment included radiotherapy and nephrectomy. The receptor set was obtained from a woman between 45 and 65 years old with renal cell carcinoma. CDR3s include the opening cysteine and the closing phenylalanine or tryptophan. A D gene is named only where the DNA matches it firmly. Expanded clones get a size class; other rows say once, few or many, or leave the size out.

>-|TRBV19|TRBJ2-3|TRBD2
TGTGCCAGTAGTACCACGGGCGGGGGGGCAGATACGCAGTATTTT
CASSTTGGGADTQYF
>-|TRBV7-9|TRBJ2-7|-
TGTGCCAGCAGCTTAGAAGGTGGGGCCGAGCAGTACTTC
CASSLEGGAEQYF
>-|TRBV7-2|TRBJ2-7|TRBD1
TGTGCCAGCAGCTTTGAACAGGGGCCCTACGAGCAGTACTTC
CASSFEQGPYEQYF
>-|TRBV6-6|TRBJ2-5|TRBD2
TGTGCCAGCAGTTACAGCGGGGGGGCGGAGACCCAGTACTTC
CASSYSGGAETQYF
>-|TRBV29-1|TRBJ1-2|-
TGCAGCGTTGGTGACGAGGGCTATGGCTACACCTTC
CSVGDEGYGYTF
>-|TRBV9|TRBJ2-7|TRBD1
TGTGCCAGCAGGGATAGACAGGGGTCTGTCGAGCAGTACTTC
CASRDRQGSVEQYF
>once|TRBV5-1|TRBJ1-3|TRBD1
TGCGCCAGCAGCTCAACAGGGGGCCAAGGCTCTGGAAACACCATATATTTT
CASSSTGGQGSGNTIYF
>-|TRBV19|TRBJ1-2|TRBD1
TGTGCCAGTAGTAACCTATCGGGACAGGGAGGCTATGGCTACACCTTC
CASSNLSGQGGYGYTF
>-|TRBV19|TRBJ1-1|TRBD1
TGTGCCACCAGGGGGGGACAGGGGGCGGCGTACACTGAAGCTTTCTTT
CATRGGQGAAYTEAFF
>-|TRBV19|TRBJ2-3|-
TGTGCCAGTAGTATAGCCGACAGACTTAGCACAGATACGCAGTATTTT
CASSIADRLSTDTQYF
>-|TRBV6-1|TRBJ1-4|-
TGTGCCAGCAGGAGGGTCGTGGCGGATGAAAAACTGTTTTTT
CASRRVVADEKLFF
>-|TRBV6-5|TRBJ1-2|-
TGTGCCAGCAGTTACCGAGTAGGTGCTAACTATGGCTACACCTTC
CASSYRVGANYGYTF
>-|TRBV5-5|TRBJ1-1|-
TGTGCCAGCAGCTCCGGGACGGCGAACACTGAAGCTTTCTTT
CASSSGTANTEAFF
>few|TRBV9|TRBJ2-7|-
TGTGCCAGCAGCGTAGTGGGGAGCTCCTACGAGCAGTACTTC
CASSVVGSSYEQYF
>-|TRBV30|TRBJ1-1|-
TGTGCTCGAGCGAGGGGAGGGACTGAAGCTTTCTTT
CARARGGTEAFF
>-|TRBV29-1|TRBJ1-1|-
TGCAGCGTCGCCAGGGCGAGGGACACTGAAGCTTTCTTT
CSVARARDTEAFF
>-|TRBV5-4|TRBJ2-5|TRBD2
TGTGCCAGCAGCTCCAGACTAGCGGGGGGCCAAGAGACCCAGTACTTC
CASSSRLAGGQETQYF
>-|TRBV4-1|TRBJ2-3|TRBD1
TGCGCCAGCAGCCAGGGTCGACAGGGGCCCCGAGCGACAGATACGCAGTATTTT
CASSQGRQGPRATDTQYF
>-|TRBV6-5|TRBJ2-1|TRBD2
TGTGCCAGCAGTTCTGGACTAGACTCCTACAATGAGCAGTTCTTC
CASSSGLDSYNEQFF
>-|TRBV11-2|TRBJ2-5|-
TGTGCCAGCAGCTTCCTTAGCGGAGCCACTCGGGAGACCCAGTACTTC
CASSFLSGATRETQYF
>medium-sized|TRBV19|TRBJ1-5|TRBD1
TGTGCCATTGGGACAGCCCTAAATCAGCCCCAGCATTTT
CAIGTALNQPQHF
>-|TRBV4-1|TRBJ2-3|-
TGCGCCAGCAGACTGGGACTTAACACAGATACGCAGTATTTT
CASRLGLNTDTQYF
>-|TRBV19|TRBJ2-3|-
TGTGCCAGTAGTTCTAACACAGATACGCAGTATTTT
CASSSNTDTQYF
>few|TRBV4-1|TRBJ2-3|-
TGCGCCAGCAGCGAGGGGACCGTCCAGGGTTATACGCAGTATTTT
CASSEGTVQGYTQYF
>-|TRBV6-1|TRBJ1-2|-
TGTGCCAGCAGTGAAGCGGGATCTTCCGGAGGGTATGGCTACACCTTC
CASSEAGSSGGYGYTF
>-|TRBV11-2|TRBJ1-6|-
TGTGCCAGCAGCGCCACACCTTGGGATTCACCCCTCCACTTT
CASSATPWDSPLHF
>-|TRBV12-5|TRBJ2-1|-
TGTGCTAGTGCGGTCCAGAGCTCCTACAATGAGCAGTTCTTC
CASAVQSSYNEQFF
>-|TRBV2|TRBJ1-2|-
TGTGCCAGCAGCCAGGCGTCTACTAACTATGGCTACACCTTC
CASSQASTNYGYTF
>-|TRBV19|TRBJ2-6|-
TGTGCCAGTAGTATAAGGTCGCCCCCTGGGGCCAACGTCCTGACTTTC
CASSIRSPPGANVLTF
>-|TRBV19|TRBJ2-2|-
TGTGCCAGTGGGGTACAGACGAACACCGGGGAGCTGTTTTTT
CASGVQTNTGELFF
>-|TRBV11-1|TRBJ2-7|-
TGTGCCAGCAGCTTTGCCATCTCCTACGAGCAGTACTTC
CASSFAISYEQYF
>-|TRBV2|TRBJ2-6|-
TGTGCCAGCAGTGAATGGGGCTCTGGGGCCAACGTCCTGACTTTC
CASSEWGSGANVLTF
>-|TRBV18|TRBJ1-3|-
TGTGCCAGCTCACCTCCGTTTGGGGGCGGAAACACCATATATTTT
CASSPPFGGGNTIYF
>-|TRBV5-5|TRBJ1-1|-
TGTGCCAGCAGCTTCAGTCCCAGGGCGGGGGACACTGAAGCTTTCTTT
CASSFSPRAGDTEAFF
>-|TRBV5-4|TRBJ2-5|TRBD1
TGTGCCAGCAGCTTGGCCGGGACAGGGGGCGTTGAGACCCAGTACTTC
CASSLAGTGGVETQYF
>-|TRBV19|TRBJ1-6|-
TGTGCCAGTAAGCCAGGGTTTAGTATTAATTCACCCCTCCACTTT
CASKPGFSINSPLHF
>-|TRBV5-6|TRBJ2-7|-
TGTGCCAGCAGCTTTCGTGGGCTGGGCGCCTTC
CASSFRGLGAF
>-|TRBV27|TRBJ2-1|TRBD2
TGTGCCAGCAACTTAGCGGGGGGGAGAAATGAGCAGTTCTTC
CASNLAGGRNEQFF
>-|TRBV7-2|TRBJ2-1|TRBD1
TGTGCCAGTCTGGAGGGACAGGGGAATAATGAGCAGTTCTTC
CASLEGQGNNEQFF
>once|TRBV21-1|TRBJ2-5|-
TGTGCCAGCAGCACATTTTGGACTAGCGAATTAATCTTCCAAGAGACCCAGTACTTC
CASSTFWTSELIFQETQYF
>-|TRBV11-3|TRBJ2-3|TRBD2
TGTGCCAGCAGCTTAGGCAGCGGGGGGGCGCGACCGACAGATACGCAGTATTTT
CASSLGSGGARPTDTQYF
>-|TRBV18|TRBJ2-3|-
TGTGCCAGCTCAGTGGGGTTGGCAGATACGCAGTATTTT
CASSVGLADTQYF